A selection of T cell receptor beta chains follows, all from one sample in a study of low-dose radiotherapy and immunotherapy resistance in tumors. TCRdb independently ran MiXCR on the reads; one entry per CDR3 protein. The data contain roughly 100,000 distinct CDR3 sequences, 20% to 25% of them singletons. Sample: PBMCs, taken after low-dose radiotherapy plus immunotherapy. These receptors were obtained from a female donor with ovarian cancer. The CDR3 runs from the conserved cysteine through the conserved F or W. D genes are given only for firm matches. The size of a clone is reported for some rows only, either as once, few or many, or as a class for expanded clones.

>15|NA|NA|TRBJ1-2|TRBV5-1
CASSLATEDYYGYTF
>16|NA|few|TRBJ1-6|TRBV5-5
CASSLEMGVAGSPLHF
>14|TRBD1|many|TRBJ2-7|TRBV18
CASSPVNRGHEQYF
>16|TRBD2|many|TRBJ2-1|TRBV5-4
CASSLGGGSFDNEQFF
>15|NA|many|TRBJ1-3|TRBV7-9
CASSLISDGGNTIYF
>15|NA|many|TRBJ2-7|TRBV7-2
CASSLAGLGSYEQYF
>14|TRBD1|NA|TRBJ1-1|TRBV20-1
CSANGRGRDTEAFF
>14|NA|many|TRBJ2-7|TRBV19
CASSIAQNSYEQYF
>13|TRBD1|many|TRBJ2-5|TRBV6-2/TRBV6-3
CASSRDRDRGRSF
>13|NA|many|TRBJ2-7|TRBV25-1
CASRTNGPYEQYF
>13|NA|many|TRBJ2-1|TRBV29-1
CSAKQGYYNEQFF
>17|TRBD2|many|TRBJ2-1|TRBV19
CASSVRAGGVSYNEQFF
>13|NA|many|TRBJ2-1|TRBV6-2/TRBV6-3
CASREPGMNEQFF
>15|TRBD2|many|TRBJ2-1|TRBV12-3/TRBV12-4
CASSSPLAGTNEQFF
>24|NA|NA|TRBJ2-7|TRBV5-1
CASTNQTSMYLCASSPTGFHEQYF
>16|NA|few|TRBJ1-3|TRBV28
CASSTHSGTPGNTIYF
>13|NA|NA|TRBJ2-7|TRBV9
CASSVVGQGHQYF
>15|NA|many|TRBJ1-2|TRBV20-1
CSARPSFGDRYGYTF
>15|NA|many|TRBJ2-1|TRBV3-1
CASSQDRGAYNEQFF
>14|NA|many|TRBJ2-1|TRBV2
CASSEALPGIEQFF
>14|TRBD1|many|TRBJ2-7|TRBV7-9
CASETRTGCYEQYF
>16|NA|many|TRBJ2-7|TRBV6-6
CASSYSTQGAGHEEYF
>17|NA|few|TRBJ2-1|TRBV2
CASSEAISRVGYNEQFF
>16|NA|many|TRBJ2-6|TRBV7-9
CASSPDSLSGANVLTF
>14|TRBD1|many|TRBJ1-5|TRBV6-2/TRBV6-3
CATRRTGGNQPQHF
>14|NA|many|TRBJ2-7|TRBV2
CASSRFRGSYEQYF
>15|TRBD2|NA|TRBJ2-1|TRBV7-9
CASSFPASGNNEQFF
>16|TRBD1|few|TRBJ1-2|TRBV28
CASSTGTGGLSYGYTF
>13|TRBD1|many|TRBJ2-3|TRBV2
CASSETGEGTQYF
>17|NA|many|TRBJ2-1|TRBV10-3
CAISDATGLTAGDEQFF
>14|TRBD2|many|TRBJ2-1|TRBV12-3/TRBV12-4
CASSLRVEGLAQFF
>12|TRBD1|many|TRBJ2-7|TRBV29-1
CSVGQGEYEQYF
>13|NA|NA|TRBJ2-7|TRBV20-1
CSASGGPSGEQYF
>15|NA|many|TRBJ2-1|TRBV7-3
CASSRQTKLNNEQFF
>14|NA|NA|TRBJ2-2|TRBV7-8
CASLPRRNTGELFF
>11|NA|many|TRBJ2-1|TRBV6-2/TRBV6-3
CASSRTGEQFF
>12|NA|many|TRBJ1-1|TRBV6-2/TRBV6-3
CASSLNGGEAFF
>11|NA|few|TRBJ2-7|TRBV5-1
CASSLGPEQYF
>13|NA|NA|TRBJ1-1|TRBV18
CASSPGGNTEAFF
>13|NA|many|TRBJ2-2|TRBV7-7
CASSSDRLGELFF
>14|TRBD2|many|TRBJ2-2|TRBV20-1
CSAPQTGGAGELFF
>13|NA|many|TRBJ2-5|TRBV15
CATSRDLSETQYF
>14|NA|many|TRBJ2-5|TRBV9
CASSVLAGRETQYF
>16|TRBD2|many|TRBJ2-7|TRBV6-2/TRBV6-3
CASSYSGLAGAYEQYF
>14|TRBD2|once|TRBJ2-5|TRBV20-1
CSARERGRGETQYF
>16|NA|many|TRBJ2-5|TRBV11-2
CASSLRLGDRGETQYF
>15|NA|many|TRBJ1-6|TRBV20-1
CSARGSRAYNSPLHF
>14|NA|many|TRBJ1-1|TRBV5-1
CASSFESPGRGAFF
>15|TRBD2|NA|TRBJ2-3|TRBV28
CASSWREGLPDTQYF
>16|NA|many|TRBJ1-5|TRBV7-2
CASSLAAARNHQPQHF
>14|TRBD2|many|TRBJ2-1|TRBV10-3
CAIMAGGIYNEQFF
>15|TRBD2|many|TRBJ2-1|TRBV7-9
CASSLGGLAGNEQFF